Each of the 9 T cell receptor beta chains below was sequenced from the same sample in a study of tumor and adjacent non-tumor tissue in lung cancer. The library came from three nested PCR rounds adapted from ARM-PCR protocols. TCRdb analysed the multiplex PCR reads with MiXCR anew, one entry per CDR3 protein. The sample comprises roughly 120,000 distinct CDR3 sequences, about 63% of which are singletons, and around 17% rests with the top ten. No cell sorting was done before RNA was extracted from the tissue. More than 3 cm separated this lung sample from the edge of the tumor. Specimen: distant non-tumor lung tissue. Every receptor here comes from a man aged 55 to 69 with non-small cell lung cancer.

The CDR3 coding sequence is TGTACCTGCAGTCGGCAGGGTGGACGAGAGACCCAGTACTTC. This encodes CTCSRQGGRETQYF. The V and J genes are TRBV12-3 or TRBV12-4 and TRBJ2-5, with D perhaps TRBD1 (5 bases). CDR3 size: 14 residues.

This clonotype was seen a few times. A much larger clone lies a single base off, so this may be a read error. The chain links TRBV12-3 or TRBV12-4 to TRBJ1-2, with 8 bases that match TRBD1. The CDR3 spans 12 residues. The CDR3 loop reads CACSRQGYGYTF. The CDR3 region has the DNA TGTGCCTGCAGCAGACAGGGGTATGGCTACACCTTC.

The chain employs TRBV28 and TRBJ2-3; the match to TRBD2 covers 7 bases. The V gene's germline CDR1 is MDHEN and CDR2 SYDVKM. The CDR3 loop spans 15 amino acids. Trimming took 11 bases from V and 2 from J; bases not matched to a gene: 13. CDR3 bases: TGTGCCGACTTGCTGGGAGGGGTGAACACAGATACGCAGTATTTT. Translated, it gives CADLLGGVNTDTQYF.

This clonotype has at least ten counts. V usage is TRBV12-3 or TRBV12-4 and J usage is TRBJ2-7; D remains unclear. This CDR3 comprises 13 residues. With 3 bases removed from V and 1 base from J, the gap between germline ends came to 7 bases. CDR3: CASSLERSYEQYF. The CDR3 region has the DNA TGTGCCAGCAGTTTGGAACGGTCCTACGAGCAGTACTTC.

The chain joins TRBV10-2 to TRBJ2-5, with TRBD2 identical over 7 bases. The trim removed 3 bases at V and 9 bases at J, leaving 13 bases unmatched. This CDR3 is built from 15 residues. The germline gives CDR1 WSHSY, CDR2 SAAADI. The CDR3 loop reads CASSDDGGTGEAQYF. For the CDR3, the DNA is TGCGCCAGCAGTGATGACGGGGGGACCGGTGAGGCCCAGTACTTC.

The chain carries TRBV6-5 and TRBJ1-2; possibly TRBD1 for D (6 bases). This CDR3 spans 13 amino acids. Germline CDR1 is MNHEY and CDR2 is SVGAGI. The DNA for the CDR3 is TGTATCAGCAGGGAAGGACAGCACGATAGCTACACCTTC. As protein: CISREGQHDSYTF.

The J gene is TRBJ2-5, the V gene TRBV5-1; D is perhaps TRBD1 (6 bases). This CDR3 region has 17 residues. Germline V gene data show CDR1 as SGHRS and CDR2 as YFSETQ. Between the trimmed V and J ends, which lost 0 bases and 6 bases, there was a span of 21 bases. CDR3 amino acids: CASSLVTGLGSVKTQYF. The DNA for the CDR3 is TGCGCCAGCAGCTTGGTGACAGGCTTGGGTTCCGTGAAGACCCAGTACTTC. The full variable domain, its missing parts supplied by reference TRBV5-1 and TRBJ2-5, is KAGVTQTPRYLIKTRGQQVTLSCSPISGHRSVSWYQQTPGQGLQFLFEYFSETQRNKGNFPGRFSGRQFSNSRSEMNVSTLELGDSALYLCASSLVTGLGSVKTQYFGPGTRLLVL.

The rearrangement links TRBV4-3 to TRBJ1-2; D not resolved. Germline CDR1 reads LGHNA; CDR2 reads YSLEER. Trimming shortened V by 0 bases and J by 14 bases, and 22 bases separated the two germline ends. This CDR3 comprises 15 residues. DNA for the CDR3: TGCGCCAGCAGCCAAGATCCCGGGAAACCCTATGGCTGTACCTTC. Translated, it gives CASSQDPGKPYGCTF.

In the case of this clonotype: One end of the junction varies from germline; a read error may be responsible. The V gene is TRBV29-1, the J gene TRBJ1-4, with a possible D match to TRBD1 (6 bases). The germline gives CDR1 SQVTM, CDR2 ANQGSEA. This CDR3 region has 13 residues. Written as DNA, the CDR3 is TGCAGAGTTGAAACAGGGAGGAACGGAAAACTGTTTTTT. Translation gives CRVETGRNGKLFF. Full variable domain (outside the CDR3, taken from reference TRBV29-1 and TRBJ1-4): SAVISQKPSRDICQRGTSLTIQCQVDSQVTMMFWYRQQPGQSLTLIATANQGSEATYESGFVIDKFPISRPNLTFSTLTVSNMSPEDSSIYLCRVETGRNGKLFFGSGTQLSVL.